The 17 T cell receptor beta chains below come from one sample, sequenced in a study of T-cell reconstitution after alpha-beta-depleted transplantation in children. The TCRbeta library incorporated unique molecular identifiers. One entry per CDR3 protein, called by TCRdb with MiXCR from the PCR reads. The table includes approximately 210,000 distinct CDR3 sequences, more than 14% detected once. The sample here was PBMCs from the stem cell graft donor, taken from the stem cell graft. The source is a human donor who donated a stem cell graft to a child with acute lymphoblastic leukemia.

The sample holds a few counts of this clonotype. The J gene is TRBJ2-5, the V gene TRBV7-8, with 15 bases matching TRBD2. This CDR3 contains 19 residues. CDR1 is SGHVS and CDR2 is FQNEAQ in the germline V gene. V gave up 4 bases and J gave up 7 bases; unmatched junction bases: 16. CDR3 sequence reads: CASSSLRWTSGREGGTQYF. The CDR3 DNA is TGTGCCAGCAGCTCCCTGCGATGGACTAGCGGGAGGGAAGGCGGGACCCAGTACTTC. Based on the CDR3 plus reference TRBV7-8 and TRBJ2-5, the full variable domain is GAGVSQSPRYKVAKRGQDVALRCDPISGHVSLFWYQQALGQGPEFLTYFQNEAQLDKSGLPSDRFFAERPEGSVSTLKIQRTQQEDSAVYLCASSSLRWTSGREGGTQYFGPGTRLLVL.

This clonotype was recorded at least ten times. V is TRBV7-9 and J is TRBJ1-2, with no clear D. V gave up 5 bases and J gave up 8 bases, with 18 bases separating them. CDR1 is SEHNR, CDR2 FQNEAQ, per germline (reference sequence). The CDR3 totals 14 residues. The CDR3 protein is CASSPRRPTRGYTF. CDR3 coding DNA: TGTGCCAGCAGCCCCCGCCGCCCTACTAGGGGCTACACCTTC.

As for this clonotype: This may come from a read error, since a much larger clone is one base off. J is TRBJ2-1 and V is TRBV29-1; possible D gene TRBD2, 5 bases. This CDR3 has 15 amino acids. Germline lookup yields CDR1 SQVTM and CDR2 ANQGSEA. CDR3 loop: CSVERLAAPYNGQFF. The CDR3 bases are TGCAGCGTTGAACGGCTAGCCGCCCCCTACAATGGGCAGTTCTTC.

This clonotype was counted at least ten times. The chain joins TRBV12-3 or TRBV12-4 to TRBJ1-1; TRBD1 is a possible D gene (6 bases). This CDR3 has 13 amino acids. The V end was cut by 6 bases, the J end by 2 bases, with 10 bases between. CDR3 sequence reads: CASRIGGNTEAFF. CDR3 nucleotide sequence: TGTGCCAGCAGGATAGGGGGAAACACTGAAGCTTTCTTT.

This clonotype has ten or more counts. The chain uses TRBV3-1 and TRBJ2-5, with D hard to call. Germline CDR1 is LGHDT and CDR2 is YNNKEL (reference sequence). The V end lost 1 base, the J end lost 7 bases, and 16 bases lay between the germline ends. This CDR3 region has 15 residues. The chain's CDR3 is CASSQVSPTVGTQYF. The CDR3 bases are TGTGCCAGCAGCCAAGTATCCCCGACCGTCGGGACCCAGTACTTC.

Ten or more counts support this clonotype. The rearrangement links TRBV29-1 to TRBJ1-2, with a possible D match to TRBD1 (6 bases). CDR1 is SQVTM, CDR2 ANQGSEA, per germline. The germline V and J ends were trimmed by 5 bases and 5 bases, with 15 bases remaining between them. The CDR3 is 13 amino acids. DNA of the CDR3: TGCAGCGTTATTGGACAGAGACCTTATGGCTACACCTTC. Translated, it gives CSVIGQRPYGYTF.

Ten or more counts support this clonotype. CDR3 nucleotides: TGTGCCAGCAGGGTCTTAGGGGGGGCGCACACCTTC. This translates into CASRVLGGAHTF. The rearrangement links TRBV12-3 or TRBV12-4 to TRBJ1-2; perhaps TRBD1 as D (6 bases). This CDR3 contains 12 residues. The V gene lost 6 bases and the J gene lost 12 bases, with 17 bases spanning the gap.

This clonotype was seen repeatedly, ten times or more. The genes are TRBV25-1 and TRBJ2-1, with TRBD2 matching 7 bases. The ends lost 5 bases at V and 1 base at J; junction bases unmatched: 8. The CDR3 runs to 16 residues. The germline V gene encodes CDR1 MGHDK and CDR2 SYGVNS. The CDR3 DNA follows: TGTGCCAGCAGTCGCCGCGGGAGCGGATCCTACAATGAGCAGTTCTTC. It codes for CASSRRGSGSYNEQFF.

This clonotype has only a few counts. The gene calls are TRBV27 and TRBJ1-1, with D possibly matching TRBD1 (6 bases). The germline CDR1 and CDR2 sequences are MNHEY and SMNVEV (reference sequence). The length of the CDR3 is 14 residues. Trimming stripped 3 bases from V and 1 base from J, with 9 bases between. CDR3 DNA sequence: TGTGCCAGCAGTTTGACAGGTTCGAACACTGAAGCTTTCTTT. Translating it yields CASSLTGSNTEAFF.

This clonotype was seen repeatedly, ten times or more. The V and J genes are TRBV5-1 and TRBJ2-5; 14 positions match TRBD2. The CDR3 totals 15 residues. The germline V gene encodes CDR1 SGHRS and CDR2 YFSETQ. V was clipped by 4 bases and J by 5 bases; unmatched bases: 4. The CDR3 reads CASSGTSGSWETQYF. The CDR3 coding sequence is TGCGCCAGCAGCGGGACTAGCGGGAGCTGGGAGACCCAGTACTTC.

Many counts were recorded for this clonotype. This chain joins TRBV5-1 and TRBJ2-7; D gene uncertain. The germline CDR1 and CDR2 sequences are SGHRS and YFSETQ. The CDR3 runs to 12 residues. V was cut by 0 bases and J by 5 bases, with 6 bases left in between. CDR3 amino acids: CASSLGFDEQYF. DNA for the CDR3: TGCGCCAGCAGCTTGGGGTTCGACGAGCAGTACTTC.

This clonotype was seen many times. The rearrangement uses TRBV28 and TRBJ2-6, with D hard to call. The V and J ends lost 5 bases and 2 bases respectively, with 4 bases between them. The CDR3 extends over 13 amino acids. Looked up from germline, CDR1 is MDHEN and CDR2 is SYDVKM. The CDR3 is CASSQTGANVLTF. The CDR3, as DNA: TGTGCCAGCAGTCAAACTGGGGCCAACGTCCTGACTTTC.

This clonotype was picked up many times. The rearrangement joins TRBV11-2 to TRBJ1-1; weak D call: TRBD1 (6 bases). Germline CDR1 is SGHAT and CDR2 is FQNNGV. This CDR3 is built from 15 residues. V lost 3 bases and J lost 1, with 12 bases in between. CDR3: CASSFWGDKNTEAFF. Written as DNA, the CDR3 is TGTGCCAGCAGCTTTTGGGGGGACAAGAACACTGAAGCTTTCTTT.

This clonotype was counted many times. CDR3 in DNA: TGTGCCAGCAGGGGGACAGCTAGCTACGAGCAGTACTTC. Translation gives CASRGTASYEQYF. The rearrangement uses TRBV5-5 and TRBJ2-7; TRBD1 matches 7 bases. V dropped 5 bases and J dropped 3; count of bases not matched to a gene: 5. The CDR3 sequence is 13 residues long. CDR1 and CDR2 (germline): SGHKS, YYEKEE (reference sequence).

This clonotype has only a few counts. This chain joins TRBV29-1 and TRBJ2-7; D is possibly TRBD1 (5 bases). The CDR3 is 11 residues long. The V gene lost 7 bases and the J gene lost 10 bases, with 17 bases spanning the gap. Germline CDR1 is SQVTM and CDR2 is ANQGSEA. For the CDR3, the DNA is TGCAGCGCCCGAAGCCAGGGCCTCCAGTACTTC. It is translated as CSARSQGLQYF.

This clonotype was seen repeatedly, ten times or more. The chain couples TRBV20-1 to TRBJ1-5; D unclear. Trimming left V 2 bases short and J 0 bases short, with 14 bases between. CDR1 is DFQATT and CDR2 is SNEGSKA in the germline V gene (reference sequence). The CDR3 consists of 16 residues. DNA of the CDR3: TGCAGTGCTAGAACGACTACGACCTATAGCAATCAGCCCCAGCATTTT. Its protein product is CSARTTTTYSNQPQHF.

The table lists this clonotype with a few counts. At one of its ends the junction is not consistent with the germline gene, which may arise from a read error. V usage is TRBV12-3 or TRBV12-4 and J usage is TRBJ2-3, with TRBD2 identical over 8 bases. CDR3 size: 18 residues. The CDR3 coding sequence is TGTACCAGCAAGAGGAGGGCGGGAGGAAGTCCGGTCACAGATACGCAGTATTTT. Translating it yields CTSKRRAGGSPVTDTQYF.